This T cell receptor beta chain appears in the sequencing data of a study of regulatory and conventional T cells in breast cancer (dated by TCRdb to 2013 to 2016). Turning to this clonotype: Its antigen is currently not known. No much larger clone is present one base from it, and per-base qualities are unavailable.

CDR1 SGDLS and CDR2 YYNGEE were looked up in the germline V gene. Including cysteine and phenylalanine, the CDR3 has 17 amino acids. The DNA shown is the 51-base CDR3, in frame from base 1. Deletion took 0 bases off V and 0 bases off J, with a span of 13 bases between the germline ends. Receptor libraries were prepared by PCR. Sequencer: Illumina MiSeq. TCRdb cleaned the public reads at Q25 with fastp, built clones with MiXCR and kept in-frame beta chains. Rows merge per CDR3 protein into single entries with the most common DNA and genes. The sample table records 9,900 or so distinct CDR3 sequences; roughly 36% of these occur just once. 5.9% of the sample goes to the ten largest clones.

The clonotype was recovered from a male donor in good health. Sequenced input: conventional T cells from blood. The chain employs TRBV9 and TRBJ1-3, with the identity of the D gene unclear. The CDR3 loop reads CASSVESWRSSGNTIYF. The sequence in DNA is TGTGCCAGCAGCGTAGAGTCGTGGAGAAGCTCTGGAAACACCATATATTTT.